This T cell receptor (beta chain) derives from a study of blood T cell repertoires in COVID-19. Study information: Collection of acute and convalescent COVID-19 samples took place in the United States, Italy and Spain. Sample material is recorded as cDNA or gDNA derived from T cells, B-cell-depleted T cells, or PBMCs.

A Seattle source enrolled patients during active infection and followed them longitudinally. Under the authors' procedure: For nucleated cells, counts were estimated from reference gene primer amplification. Clones were sequenced by immunoSEQ multiplex PCR, and TCRdb holds only the in-frame ones, with some missing. That table gives V, J and clone size, and the DNA gave D and trimming. Of under 450,000 clones listed, about 91% are singletons. The V end was cut by 4 bases, the J end by 2 bases, with 16 bases between. The CDR3 has 15 amino acids. CDR1 is SGHRS and CDR2 is YFSETQ in the germline V gene. The V gene is TRBV5-1, the J gene TRBJ2-7; D is perhaps TRBD2 (6 bases). The material sequenced was peripheral blood. The receptor's source is a woman aged 50 to 60 with COVID-19, enrolled during active disease. The CDR3 reads CASSVGTVGPYEQYF. As DNA, the CDR3 is TGCGCCAGCAGCGTTGGGACTGTGGGTCCCTACGAGCAGTACTTC.